This T cell receptor beta chain was observed in a study of cytomegalovirus exposure and HLA in healthy donors. Overall study findings and caveats: In a later analysis, a missense DCLRE1C variant was linked to TCR beta V- and J-gene trimming.

The PCR had 60 Vbeta and 13 Jbeta primers. TCRdb's copy holds only in-frame clones and misses some; the assay was immunoSEQ multiplex PCR. The table has 200,000 to 250,000 clones, 75% to 85% seen once; the top ten hold around 2.7%. A note on this clone: As yet, its antigen is unknown.

Deletions cut 2 bases from V and 6 bases from J, with 11 bases between. This CDR3 is 14 amino acids long. CDR1 is MDHEN and CDR2 is SYDVKM in the germline V gene. The source of this sequence is a woman aged 35 to 49 in good health and CMV-seronegative. The V gene is TRBV28, the J gene TRBJ2-1; D perhaps matches TRBD2 (6 bases). Sequencing used PBMCs. The CDR3 sequence is CASSLRVSGNEQFF. In DNA form, the CDR3 reads TGTGCCAGCAGTTTAAGGGTTAGCGGCAATGAGCAGTTCTTC. Complete variable domain (other parts from reference TRBV28 and TRBJ2-1): DVKVTQSSRYLVKRTGEKVFLECVQDMDHENMFWYRQDPGLGLRLIYFSYDVKMKEKGDIPEGYSVSREKKERFSLILESASTNQTSMYLCASSLRVSGNEQFFGPGTRLTVL.